This TCR beta chain was documented in a study of technical replicates of blood from several donors. Method: immunoSEQ multiplex PCR; TCRdb's copy keeps in-frame clones and lacks some. In the table there are tens of thousands of clones, approximately 98% of which are singletons. This clone was seen a single time. The CDR3 totals 15 residues. Germline CDR1 MNHNS, CDR2 SASEGT. J lost 0 bases, V lost 6 bases, and 5 bases had no gene match. The V call is TRBV6-1, the J call TRBJ1-5, with TRBD1 identical over 7 bases. The TCR originated in a human donor in good health. The sequencing input was T cells isolated from PBMCs. The CDR3, as DNA: TGTGCCAGCAGGACAGGGCCAAATAGCAATCAGCCCCAGCATTTT. It yields the protein CASRTGPNSNQPQHF.